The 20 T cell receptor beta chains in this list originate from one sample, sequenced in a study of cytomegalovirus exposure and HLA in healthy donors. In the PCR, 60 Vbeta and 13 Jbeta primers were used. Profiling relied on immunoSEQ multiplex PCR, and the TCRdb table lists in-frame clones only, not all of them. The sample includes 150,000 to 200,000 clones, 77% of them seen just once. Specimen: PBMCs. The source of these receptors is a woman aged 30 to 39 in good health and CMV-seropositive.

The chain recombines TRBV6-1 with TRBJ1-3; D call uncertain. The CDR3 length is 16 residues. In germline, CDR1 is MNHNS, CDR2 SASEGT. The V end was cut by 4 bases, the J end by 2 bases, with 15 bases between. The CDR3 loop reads CASSATREVAGNTIYF. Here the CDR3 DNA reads TGTGCCAGCAGTGCCACCCGAGAAGTTGCTGGAAACACCATATATTTT.

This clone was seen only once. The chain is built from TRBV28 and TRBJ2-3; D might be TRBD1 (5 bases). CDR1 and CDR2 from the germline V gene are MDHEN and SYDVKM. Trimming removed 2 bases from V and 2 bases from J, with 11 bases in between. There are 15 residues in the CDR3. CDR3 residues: CASSLQGSYTDTQYF. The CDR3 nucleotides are TGTGCCAGCAGTTTACAGGGCTCTTACACAGATACGCAGTATTTT.

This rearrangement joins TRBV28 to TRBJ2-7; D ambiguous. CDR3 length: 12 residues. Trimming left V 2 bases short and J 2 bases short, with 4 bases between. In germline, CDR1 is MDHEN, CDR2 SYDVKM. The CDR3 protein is CASSLVAYEQYF. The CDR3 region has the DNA TGTGCCAGCAGTTTAGTAGCCTACGAGCAGTACTTC.

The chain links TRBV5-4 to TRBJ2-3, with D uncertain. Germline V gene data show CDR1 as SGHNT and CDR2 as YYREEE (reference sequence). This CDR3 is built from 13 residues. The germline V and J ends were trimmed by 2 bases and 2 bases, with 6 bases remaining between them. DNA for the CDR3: TGTGCCAGCAGCTTCCCCCACACAGATACGCAGTATTTT. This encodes CASSFPHTDTQYF.

In nucleotides, the CDR3 is TGTGCCATCAGTGAGTCAAGCAGGGCGGGGACAGATACGCAGTATTTT. This codes for CAISESSRAGTDTQYF. The V gene is TRBV10-3, the J gene TRBJ2-3, with D perhaps TRBD2 (6 bases). CDR1 and CDR2 (germline): ENHRY, SYGVKD. This CDR3 comprises 16 residues. Between the trimmed V and J ends, which lost 0 bases and 3 bases, there was a span of 13 bases.

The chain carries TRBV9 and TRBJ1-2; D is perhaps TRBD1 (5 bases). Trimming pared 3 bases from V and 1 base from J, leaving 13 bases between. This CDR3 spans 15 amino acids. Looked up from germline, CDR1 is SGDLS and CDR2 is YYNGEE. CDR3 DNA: TGTGCCAGCAGCGATCCAGGGTTCGGTAACTATGGCTACACCTTC. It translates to CASSDPGFGNYGYTF.

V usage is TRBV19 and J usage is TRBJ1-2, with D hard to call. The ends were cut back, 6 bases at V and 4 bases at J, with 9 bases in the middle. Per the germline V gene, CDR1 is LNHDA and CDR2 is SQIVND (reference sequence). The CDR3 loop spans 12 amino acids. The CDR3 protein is CASSRASYGYTF. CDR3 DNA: TGTGCCAGTAGCCGTGCTAGCTATGGCTACACCTTC.

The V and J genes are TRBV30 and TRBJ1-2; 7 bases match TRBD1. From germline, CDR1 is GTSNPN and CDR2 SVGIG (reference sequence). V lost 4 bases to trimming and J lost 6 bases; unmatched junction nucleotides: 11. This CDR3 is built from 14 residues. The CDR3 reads CAWIGTVTGHGYTF. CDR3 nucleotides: TGTGCCTGGATAGGGACAGTCACCGGGCATGGCTACACCTTC.

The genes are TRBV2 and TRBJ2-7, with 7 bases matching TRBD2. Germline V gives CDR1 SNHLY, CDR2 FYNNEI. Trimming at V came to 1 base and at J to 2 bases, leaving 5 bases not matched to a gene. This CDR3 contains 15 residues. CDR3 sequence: CASSEGSSGAYEQYF. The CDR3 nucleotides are TGTGCCAGCAGTGAAGGGTCTAGCGGCGCCTACGAGCAGTACTTC. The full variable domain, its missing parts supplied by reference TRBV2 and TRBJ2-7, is EPEVTQTPSHQVTQMGQEVILRCVPISNHLYFYWYRQILGQKVEFLVSFYNNEISEKSEIFDDQFSVERPDGSNFTLKIRSTKLEDSAMYFCASSEGSSGAYEQYFGPGTRLTVT.

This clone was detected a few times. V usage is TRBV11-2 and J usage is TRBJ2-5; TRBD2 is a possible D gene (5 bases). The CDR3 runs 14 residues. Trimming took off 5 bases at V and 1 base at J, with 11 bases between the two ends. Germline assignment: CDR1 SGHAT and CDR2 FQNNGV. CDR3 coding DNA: TGTGCCAGCAGCCAAGCGAGCGGCCAAGAGACCCAGTACTTC. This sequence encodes CASSQASGQETQYF.

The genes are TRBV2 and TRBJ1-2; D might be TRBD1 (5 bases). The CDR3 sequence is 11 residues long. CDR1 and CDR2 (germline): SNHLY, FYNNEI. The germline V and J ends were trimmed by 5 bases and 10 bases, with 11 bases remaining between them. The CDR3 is CASSLSGPYTF. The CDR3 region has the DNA TGTGCCAGCAGTCTATCAGGGCCCTACACCTTC.

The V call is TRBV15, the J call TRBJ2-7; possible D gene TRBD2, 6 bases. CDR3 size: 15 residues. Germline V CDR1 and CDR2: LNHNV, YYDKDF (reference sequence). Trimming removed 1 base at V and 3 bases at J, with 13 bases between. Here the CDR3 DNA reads TGTGCCACCAGCAGAGGACGGTTCGGGGGCTACGAGCAGTACTTC. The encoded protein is CATSRGRFGGYEQYF.

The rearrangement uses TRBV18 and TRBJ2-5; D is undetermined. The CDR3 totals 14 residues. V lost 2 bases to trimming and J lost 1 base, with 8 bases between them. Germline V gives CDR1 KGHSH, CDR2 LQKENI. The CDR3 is CASSPTASQETQYF. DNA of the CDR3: TGTGCCAGCTCACCAACAGCTTCCCAAGAGACCCAGTACTTC.

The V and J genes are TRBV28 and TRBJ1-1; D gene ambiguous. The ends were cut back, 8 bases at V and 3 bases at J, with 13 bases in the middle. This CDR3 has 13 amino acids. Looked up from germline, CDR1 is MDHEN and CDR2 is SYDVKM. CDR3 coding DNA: TGTGCCAGCCTAACTGCGGGGTACACTGAAGCTTTCTTT. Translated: CASLTAGYTEAFF. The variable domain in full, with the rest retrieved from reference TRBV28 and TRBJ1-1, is DVKVTQSSRYLVKRTGEKVFLECVQDMDHENMFWYRQDPGLGLRLIYFSYDVKMKEKGDIPEGYSVSREKKERFSLILESASTNQTSMYLCASLTAGYTEAFFGQGTRLTVV.

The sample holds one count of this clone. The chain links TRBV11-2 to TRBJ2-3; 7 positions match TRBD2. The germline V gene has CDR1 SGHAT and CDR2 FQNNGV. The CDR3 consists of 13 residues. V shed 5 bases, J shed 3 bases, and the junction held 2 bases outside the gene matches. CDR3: CASSRGLTDTQYF. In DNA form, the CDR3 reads TGTGCCAGCAGCCGGGGACTAACAGATACGCAGTATTTT.

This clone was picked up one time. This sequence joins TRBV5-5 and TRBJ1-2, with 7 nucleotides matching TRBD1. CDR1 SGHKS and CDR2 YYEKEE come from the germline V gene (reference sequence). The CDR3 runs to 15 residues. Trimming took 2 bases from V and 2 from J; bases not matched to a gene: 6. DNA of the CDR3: TGTGCCAGCAGCTTTCAGCCGGGACAGAACTATGGCTACACCTTC. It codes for CASSFQPGQNYGYTF.

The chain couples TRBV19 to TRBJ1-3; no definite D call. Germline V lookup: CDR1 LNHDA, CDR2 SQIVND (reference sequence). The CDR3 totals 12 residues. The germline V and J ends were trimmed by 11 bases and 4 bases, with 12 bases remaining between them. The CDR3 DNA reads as TGTGCCGGCCGAGGGAACGGAAACACCATATATTTT. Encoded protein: CAGRGNGNTIYF.

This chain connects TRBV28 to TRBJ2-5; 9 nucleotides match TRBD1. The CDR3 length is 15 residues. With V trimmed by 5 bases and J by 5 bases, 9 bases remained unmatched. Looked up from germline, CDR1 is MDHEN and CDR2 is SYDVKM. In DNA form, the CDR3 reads TGTGCCAGCAGTATAGGACAGGGGCTTTGGGAGACCCAGTACTTC. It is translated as CASSIGQGLWETQYF.

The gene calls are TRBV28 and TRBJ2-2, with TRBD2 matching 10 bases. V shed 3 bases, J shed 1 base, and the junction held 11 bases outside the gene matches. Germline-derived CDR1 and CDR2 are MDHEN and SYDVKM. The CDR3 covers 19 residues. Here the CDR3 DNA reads TGTGCCAGCAGTTTTGTGAAGCTAGCGGGAGAAGGGAACACCGGGGAGCTGTTTTTT. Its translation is CASSFVKLAGEGNTGELFF.

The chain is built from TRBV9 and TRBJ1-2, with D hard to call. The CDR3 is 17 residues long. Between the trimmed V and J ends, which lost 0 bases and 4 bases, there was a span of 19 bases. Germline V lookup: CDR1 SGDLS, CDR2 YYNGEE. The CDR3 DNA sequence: TGTGCCAGCAGCGTAGGTGGAGGCTCCCTCATGGCCTATGGCTACACCTTC. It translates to CASSVGGGSLMAYGYTF.